This TCR beta chain emerged from a study of cytomegalovirus exposure and HLA in healthy donors. The PCR ran on 60 Vbeta and 13 Jbeta primers. TCRdb's table, derived via immunoSEQ multiplex PCR, lists solely in-frame clones and lacks some. The sample has fewer than 180,000 clones, under 75% seen once. About this clone itself: Its target is unknown.

Study observations and caveats: Earlier analysis found most TCR beta V segments productive about 90% or about 30% of the time.

The clonotype originates from a woman aged 55-69 years in good health and CMV-seropositive. Sequenced material: PBMCs.

The CDR3, as DNA: TGTGCCAGCAGCTTAGGGGGACAGGAGTACTTC. Translation: CASSLGGQEYF. The chain carries TRBV11-1 and TRBJ2-5; 8 bases match TRBD1. This CDR3 has 11 amino acids. Germline V gene lookup returns CDR1 SGHAT and CDR2 FQDESV (reference sequence). J lost 12 bases, V lost 1 base, and 1 base had no gene match. The variable domain in full, completed from reference TRBV11-1 and TRBJ2-5, reads EAEVAQSPRYKITEKSQAVAFWCDPISGHATLYWYRQILGQGPELLVQFQDESVVDDSQLPKDRFSAERLKGVDSTLKIQPAELGDSAMYLCASSLGGQEYFGPGTRLLVL.